These T cell receptor beta chains were read from a single sample in a study of identical twins. TCRdb re-called the 5' RACE reads through MiXCR, storing one row per CDR3 protein. This sample has 700,000 or so distinct CDR3 sequences; over 8.5% occur once, and the top ten carry around 0.98%. This same sample was also taken into another study, of yellow fever vaccine responses in identical twins.

Sequencing was done on a sample of PBMCs. The receptors originated from a woman between 18 and 29 years old in good health. CDR3s include the opening cysteine and the closing phenylalanine or tryptophan. D genes are given only for firm matches. Expanded clones are given a class, and other clones once, few, many or no size at all.

CDR3 DNA	CDR3 protein	D gene	V gene	J gene	clone size	CDR3 length
TGCGCCAGCAGGCCAAGGTTCGGGGGGGCAGGAAATGAGCAGTTCTTC	CASRPRFGGAGNEQFF	TRBD2	TRBV5-1	TRBJ2-1	many	16
TGTGCCAGCCTTTCAGCGAGAGCGGGAGGCCGCGAAGAGACCCAGTACTTC	CASLSARAGGREETQYF	TRBD2	TRBV2	TRBJ2-5	NA	17
TGTGCCAGCAGTTTGACACAACGGCCATGGGACTCCTACGAGCAGTACTTC	CASSLTQRPWDSYEQYF	NA	TRBV12-3/TRBV12-4	TRBJ2-7	few	17
TGTGCCAGCAGCGTGCTAGCGGGGGCCCCGACAACGCAGTATTTT	CASSVLAGAPTTQYF	TRBD2	TRBV5-6	TRBJ2-3	few	15
TGTGCCAGCACTCCTAGGGTAGGGTTTGAAGCTTTCTTT	CASTPRVGFEAFF	NA	TRBV2	TRBJ1-1	few	13
TGTGCCAGCATGGCGGGAAACACCGGGGAGCTGTTTTTT	CASMAGNTGELFF	NA	TRBV9	TRBJ2-2	few	13
TGTGCCAGCAGTTTTCGTTGGGGTGAGCAGTTCTTC	CASSFRWGEQFF	NA	TRBV27	TRBJ2-1	NA	12
TGTGCCAGCAGCGACTGGACAGGGGGCTTGGGGGAGCAGTACTTC	CASSDWTGGLGEQYF	TRBD1	TRBV7-9	TRBJ2-7	NA	15
TGCAGCGTTGAGGCTCGGGGGGAGGCCCAGTACTTC	CSVEARGEAQYF	TRBD2	TRBV29-1	TRBJ2-5	NA	12
TGTGCCAGCAGTTTATTGGCGGGGGAAAAATACGAGCAGTACTTC	CASSLLAGEKYEQYF	TRBD2	TRBV27	TRBJ2-7	NA	15
TGTGCCAGCAGCTTGGACCCGCCCCTCAATGAGCAGTTCTTC	CASSLDPPLNEQFF	NA	TRBV5-5	TRBJ2-1	few	14
TGTGCCACCAGTGACCGTCGGTATGGCTACACCTTC	CATSDRRYGYTF	NA	TRBV24-1	TRBJ1-2	few	12
TGCAGTGCTGGGACTAGCGGAGAGGGTGTAGCCAAAAACATTCAGTACTTC	CSAGTSGEGVAKNIQYF	TRBD2	TRBV20-1	TRBJ2-4	NA	17
TGTGCCAGCAGAAGGGACTCCACCGGGGAGCTGTTTTTT	CASRRDSTGELFF	NA	TRBV2	TRBJ2-2	NA	13
TGTGCCAGCAGACCCCGGGGACAGGGCTCCTACGAGCAGTACTTC	CASRPRGQGSYEQYF	TRBD1	TRBV28	TRBJ2-7	NA	15
TGTGCCAGCAGCGTAGGAGAGGGGGGCTATTCTCGGGAGCAGTTCTTC	CASSVGEGGYSREQFF	NA	TRBV9	TRBJ2-1	NA	16
TGTGCCAAGGTTGGGGGATGGAACTACAATGAGCAGTTCTTC	CAKVGGWNYNEQFF	NA	TRBV11-2	TRBJ2-1	few	14
TGTGCCAGCAACCCGGGGGGCGGGAGTGGCCAAGAGACCCAGTACTTC	CASNPGGGSGQETQYF	NA	TRBV28	TRBJ2-5	NA	16
TGCGCCAGCAGCCAAGAGGTCGGGAGGGTCTTCGAGCAGTACTTC	CASSQEVGRVFEQYF	TRBD2	TRBV4-3	TRBJ2-7	few	15
TGCGCCAGCAGCAAGGGACCCAAAGCCAATGAGCAGTTCTTC	CASSKGPKANEQFF	NA	TRBV5-1	TRBJ2-1	NA	14